These 13 T cell receptor beta chains originate from one sample sequenced in a study of cytomegalovirus exposure and HLA in healthy donors. The protocol was immunoSEQ multiplex PCR, while the TCRdb copy is restricted to in-frame clones and leaves out a portion. The repertoire holds roughly 67,000 clones, roughly nine tenths seen once, with roughly 3.1% in the top ten. The sequenced sample was PBMCs. These receptor sequences come from a man aged 18 to 29 in good health and CMV-seronegative.

The chain is built from TRBV5-4 and TRBJ1-2; TRBD1 matches at 8 bases. V shed 4 bases and J 2 bases; nucleotides not matched to a gene: 1. In germline, CDR1 is SGHNT, CDR2 YYREEE (reference sequence). The CDR3 has 13 amino acids. DNA of the CDR3: TGTGCCAGCAGCCGGACAGGGAACTATGGCTACACCTTC. Protein sequence: CASSRTGNYGYTF. The entire variable domain, with the rest obtained from reference TRBV5-4 and TRBJ1-2, is as follows: ETGVTQSPTHLIKTRGQQVTLRCSSQSGHNTVSWYQQALGQGPQFIFQYYREEENGRGNFPPRFSGLQFPNYSSELNVNALELDDSALYLCASSRTGNYGYTFGSGTRLTVV.

V and J are TRBV5-4 and TRBJ1-2; perhaps TRBD1 as D (6 bases). This CDR3 spans 14 amino acids. The germline V and J ends were trimmed by 0 bases and 6 bases, with 12 bases remaining between them. Germline V gene lookup returns CDR1 SGHNT and CDR2 YYREEE (reference sequence). For the CDR3, the DNA is TGTGCCAGCAGCTTGGCGGGGGGGGCGGATGGCTACACCTTC. Its protein is CASSLAGGADGYTF.

The DNA for the CDR3 is TGTGCCAGCAGTGAACCCCCCCAGGGGGGCCGCCGCTACGAGCAGTACTTC. Amino acid sequence: CASSEPPQGGRRYEQYF. This chain joins TRBV6-4 and TRBJ2-7; perhaps TRBD1 as D (7 bases). V lost 3 bases and J 3 bases, leaving 21 bases between the germline ends. Germline CDR1 reads MRHNA; CDR2 reads SNTAGT. The CDR3 covers 17 residues.

V gene TRBV7-9 combines with J gene TRBJ2-1, with 7 bases aligning to TRBD1. CDR1 and CDR2 from the germline V gene are SEHNR and FQNEAQ (reference sequence). With 1 base clipped from V and 2 bases from J, the junction kept 14 bases outside the gene matches. This CDR3 region has 19 residues. The CDR3 protein is CASSLVDPPTGIPYNEQFF. CDR3 coding DNA: TGTGCCAGCAGCTTAGTTGATCCGCCGACAGGGATCCCCTACAATGAGCAGTTCTTC.

This clone was detected only once. This chain connects TRBV4-2 to TRBJ2-3; TRBD2 is a possible D gene (6 bases). The V end was cut by 0 bases, the J end by 6 bases, with 19 bases between. Germline CDR1 and CDR2: LGHNA and YNFKEQ. This CDR3 contains 17 residues. Here the CDR3 DNA reads TGTGCCAGCAGCCAAGAAGGTCTCTACTATGCGGGGGATACGCAGTATTTT. Amino acid sequence: CASSQEGLYYAGDTQYF.

The V call is TRBV2, the J call TRBJ2-7; D not resolved. Germline CDR1 and CDR2: SNHLY and FYNNEI. There are 12 residues in the CDR3. The ends were cut back, 2 bases at V and 4 bases at J, with 6 bases in the middle. DNA for the CDR3: TGTGCCAGCAGTGAAAACGGGTACGAGCAGTACTTC. Amino acid sequence: CASSENGYEQYF.

The CDR3: CASSPRTGIYEQYF. In nucleotides, the CDR3 is TGTGCCAGCAGTCCACGGACAGGAATCTACGAGCAGTACTTC. The rearrangement joins TRBV28 to TRBJ2-7; the match to TRBD1 covers 7 bases. In germline, CDR1 is MDHEN, CDR2 SYDVKM. V was pared by 5 bases and J by 3 bases, with 7 bases of the junction left unmatched. CDR3 length equals 14 residues.

The chain recombines TRBV7-2 with TRBJ1-2; perhaps TRBD1 as D (6 bases). The CDR3 length is 15 residues. The germline CDR1 and CDR2 sequences are SGHTA and FQGNSA. The germline V and J ends were trimmed by 1 base and 4 bases, with 13 bases remaining between them. The CDR3 reads CASSLEQGGRYGYTF. DNA of the CDR3: TGTGCCAGCAGCTTAGAACAGGGTGGTCGCTATGGCTACACCTTC.

The rearrangement uses TRBV25-1 and TRBJ2-7; 7 bases are shared with TRBD2. Trimming removed 1 base from V and 2 bases from J; junction bases left unmatched: 2. This CDR3 has 14 residues. CDR1 and CDR2 (germline): MGHDK, SYGVNS. This chain's CDR3 is CASSEWGGAYEQYF. CDR3 DNA: TGTGCCAGCAGTGAATGGGGGGGGGCCTACGAGCAGTACTTC.

V is TRBV7-2 and J is TRBJ2-3; D is uncertain. Trimming cost V 3 bases and J 6 bases, with 16 bases left between them. The CDR3 contains 15 residues. The germline CDR1 and CDR2 sequences are SGHTA and FQGNSA. This CDR3 reads CASSFIRGDGDTQYF. The CDR3 DNA follows: TGTGCCAGCAGCTTCATTCGAGGAGATGGGGATACGCAGTATTTT.

V is TRBV6-5 and J is TRBJ2-7, with D perhaps TRBD1 (6 bases). The CDR3 loop spans 14 amino acids. Per the germline V gene, CDR1 is MNHEY and CDR2 is SVGAGI. The germline V and J ends were trimmed by 3 bases and 0 bases, with 9 bases remaining between them. In nucleotides, the CDR3 is TGTGCCAGCAGTTATCGGGACAACTCCTACGAGCAGTACTTC. Translation gives CASSYRDNSYEQYF.

This clone was counted once. The chain employs TRBV30 and TRBJ2-3; TRBD2 agrees at 9 bases. V gave up 0 bases and J gave up 0 bases; unmatched junction bases: 1. The CDR3 extends over 15 amino acids. CDR1 and CDR2 (germline): GTSNPN, SVGIG (reference sequence). In DNA, the CDR3 is TGTGCCTGGAGTGTACTAGCGGGTAGCACAGATACGCAGTATTTT. This codes for CAWSVLAGSTDTQYF.

V gene TRBV6-5 combines with J gene TRBJ1-4; D is unresolved. This CDR3 is built from 14 residues. Germline CDR1 reads MNHEY; CDR2 reads SVGAGI. The V gene lost 6 bases and the J gene lost 3 bases, with 11 bases spanning the gap. The DNA of the CDR3 is TGTGCCAGCAGCTATGGGCGATCTAATGAAAAACTGTTTTTT. Protein product: CASSYGRSNEKLFF.